The entry below describes one TCR beta chain. A few counts support this clone. What this receptor recognizes is not known. No quality values exist for individual bases; no much larger clone is one base distant. Receptors were amplified or captured by the immunoSEQ multiplex PCR assay. For the multiplex PCR, a mixture combining 60 forward primers for TCR Vbeta segments and 13 reverse primers for TCR Jbeta segments was used. Amplification of the CDR3 region of rearranged TCR beta genes was performed with a multiplex PCR assay on genomic DNA. Amplified TCR beta libraries were sequenced as 87-base-pair reads on the Illumina HiSeq System. Under the source paper's analysis protocol: In a later analysis, 70 million to 95 million unique TCR beta chains were counted across the roughly 610 repertoires, and roughly 11 million of these chains were shared by at least two donors. Raw reads were error-corrected and collapsed into unique sequences by a nearest-neighbor algorithm in which closely related sequences were merged to remove PCR and sequencing errors. V, D and J gene segments were assigned by aligning CDR3 sequences to IMGT reference sequences. For a sequence to be retained, a match of at least six nucleotides was required to both a V gene segment and a J gene segment. Rearrangements were classified as productive when the CDR3 lacked stop codons and remained in frame with V and J, and all other rearrangements were classified as non-productive. Following IMGT convention, CDR3 was defined as the stretch from the second conserved V-encoded cysteine to the conserved J-encoded phenylalanine. The earlier analysis of a few hundred of the donors excluded any sequence lacking an unambiguous match to a single V gene segment. An earlier analysis of 500 to 700 of the donors classified V segments as functional when productive rearrangements were above 56.7% and as segregating when the standard deviation between donors was above 5%. A statistical classification framework was developed to diagnose cytomegalovirus status using the catalog of TCR beta chain sequences. In a later analysis, TCR nucleotide sequences were compared against IMGT/GENE-DB human TR gene sequences so that V and J genes could be assigned. A later analysis assigned CDR3 sequences and most-parsimonious VDJ recombination scenarios with the TCRdist pipeline. In a later analysis, each TCR beta chain was defined by its CDR3 amino acid sequence together with its V-gene family, and reads without a unique V-gene family were excluded. As a way to deal with suspected cross-contamination and a sequencing artifact, a later analysis dropped 592 nucleotide sequences that were highly shared and had low generation probability. A later analysis calculated a clonal expansion index for each public chain from normalized within-repertoire ranks of inferred template counts. A later analysis computed generation probabilities with a VDJ recombination model fitted to out-of-frame rearrangements, and checked the results against IGoR. Hypergeometric tests were used in a later analysis to score TCR-TCR, TCR-HLA and TCR-CMV co-occurrence, with a repertoire-size bias correction applied to the TCR pairs. A later analysis estimated false discovery rates by permuting HLA or CMV assignments 20 times. In a later analysis, co-occurring TCRs were grouped using DBSCAN, with TCRdist sequence similarity added in when clustering inside HLA-allele-positive subsets. Repertoires with fewer than 30,000 or more than 120,000 public chains were left out of co-occurrence clustering, as were five repertoires with anomalous nucleotide sharing. TCRdb provides this immuneACCESS table in a form limited to in-frame rearrangements. Some clones are lacking; in checked studies, under half of them reflect an unresolved V gene, and why the rest are absent is not known. That table gives V, J and clone size, and the DNA gave D and trimming. This sample holds 150,000 to 200,000 clones; about 70% were observed only once. 1.5% to 2% of the sample is held by the ten biggest clonotypes.

CDR1 is given as LGHNA and CDR2 as YNFKEQ, both from the germline V gene. The CDR3 holds 17 amino acids from the cysteine to the phenylalanine. CDR3 DNA only is kept here, 51 bases in frame from base 1. V has 3 bases trimmed and J has 4 bases trimmed; junction bases matching no gene number 8. The cohort was made up of 666 healthy bone marrow donors. All cohort members were sampled while nominally healthy, although unrecorded immune exposures were likely present. The donor was CMV seronegative and belonged to the group of over 300 seronegative cohort members. A peripheral blood sample was provided by each donor, and peripheral blood mononuclear cells were used for TCR beta sequencing. Genomic DNA extraction from the blood cell samples was performed with the Qiagen DNeasy Blood Extraction Kit. The source of the sample is a study of cytomegalovirus exposure and HLA in healthy donors (dated by TCRdb to 2016 to 2017). About the investigation overall: An earlier analysis of some 620 of the donors reported approximately 280 Gb of sequence data and around 100 million unique TCR beta sequences obtained from 180 million or so T cells. Genome-wide SNP genotypes for about 65% of the 666 donors were used in a later genetic analysis, which treated that subset as a discovery cohort. The study used immunosequencing to profile the T cell repertoires of approximately 690 subjects and linked those repertoires to cytomegalovirus serostatus. Among about 400 genotyped donors of the cohort, an average of roughly 230,000 unique TCR beta nucleotide sequences was sequenced per donor, of which 15% to 20% were non-productive. A later analysis re-examined previously published TCR beta repertoires from over 500 donors and added high-resolution HLA genotyping to investigate patterns of TCR occurrence. Donor age, sex, ethnicity and CMV serostatus were compiled alongside the repertoire data. The study aimed to test whether signatures of past pathogen exposure could be identified by cataloging public T cell receptors. Because of strong linkage in the cohort, roughly five DR-DQ haplotypes were treated as single units for association and clustering. An earlier analysis of approximately 640 of the donors applied high-throughput TCR beta sequencing to assess whether each TCR beta V gene segment acted as functional or pseudogenic. Of the 350 to 450 genotyped donors, roughly 80% fell in the genetic ancestry cluster associated with self-reported Caucasian donors. To predict cytomegalovirus infection status, the study brought together high-throughput TCR immunosequencing, statistical association of individual TCRs with disease status, and machine learning. Both class I and class II loci were covered by HLA typing, at four-digit resolution. In the later analysis, no new phenotypic data were used to find candidate immune exposures; instead, reliance was placed on TCR beta sequences and their occurrence across donors. All discovery cohort repertoires had been generated on a single sequencing platform. Typing coverage differed by locus: A, B, C, DRB1 and DQB1 were typed in roughly 620-630 donors, DQA1 in 522, DPA1 in some 570, and DPB1 in just under 480. In addition to the first cohort of approximately 650 subjects, a separate validation cohort of 120 different subjects was used. An early release that covered 640 HLA-typed donors contained around 300 gigabases of sequencing data and tens of millions of unique TCR sequences.

The full study reports these points: For the cohort, immune exposure information was limited to CMV serostatus. Most CMV-associated TCR beta chains appeared to be HLA-restricted in a later analysis, and the HLA associations seemed to be driven largely by CMV exposure. In a later genetic analysis, fewer N-insertions in productive TCRs were reported among donors in an Asian-associated ancestry cluster than the roughly 670-donor mean. The presence/absence analyses assumed that sequencing depth was roughly uniform across donors, and that assumption may not be true. In an earlier analysis of fewer than 700 of the donors, most TCR beta V segments appeared in productive rearrangements about 87% or about 30% of the time, broadly matching IMGT annotations. A later genetic analysis associated a missense DCLRE1C variant with V-gene and J-gene trimming of TCR beta chains, and an independent cohort replicated the association. A cluster of highly shared sequence variants was judged likely to be a technical artifact of the sequencing pipeline. Only TCR beta chains were sequenced in this cohort, and the absence of alpha or paired-chain data limited detectable features. Because the 87-base-pair reads could not distinguish some IMGT-functional V segments, including TRBV6-2 and TRBV6-3, those segments were excluded. A further reported finding was that TCR beta sequences accurately predicted the HLA-A and HLA-B alleles for most subjects in the first cohort. Three of the identified cytomegalovirus-associated TCR beta chains were confirmed in vitro to be specific for cytomegalovirus antigens. In a later analysis, the rate of TCR association differed among HLA loci, with DRB1 alleles having the most associated TCRs and HLA-C alleles having the fewest. In a later analysis, several top co-occurrence clusters were reported to appear linked to parvovirus B19, influenza, CMV and Epstein-Barr virus. According to the authors, the approach could potentially be generalized to other disease states and immunological phenotypes. The classifier was reported to diagnose cytomegalovirus status with high specificity and sensitivity in both the original and validation cohorts. In a later analysis, 16,951 TCR beta sequences were associated with specific HLA alleles at a false discovery rate of 0.05. Linkage disequilibrium might explain the correlated functional status among segregating V segments, but an unknown experimental factor could not be ruled out. Because some donors lacked HLA typing at each locus, the association tests relied only on the typed subset. When HLA alleles, especially DR and DQ, strongly co-occurred, TCR associations were difficult to assign to individual alleles. Because counts were too low, more than 15 rarely observed V segments, including chromosome 9 orphons, were excluded from the earlier analysis of several hundred of the donors. A later analysis found that HLA-associated TCR beta chains were more clonally expanded and had lower generation probabilities than equally common non-associated chains. In the study, approximately 160 TCR beta chains were listed as associated with cytomegalovirus. Most TCR sequences were observed very rarely across donors, whereas some public TCRs were present in many individuals.

The sequencing input was PBMCs. The chain joins TRBV4-2 to TRBJ2-2, with 10 bases matching TRBD2. The source is a woman in her thirties in good health and CMV-seronegative. The nucleotides read TGTGCCAGCAGCCACTCCCAGCGGGAGGGCCGCACCGGGGAGCTGTTTTTT. Its protein is CASSHSQREGRTGELFF.